This T cell receptor beta chain was retrieved from a study of T cells in Graves' hyperthyroidism and ophthalmopathy. This clonotype was counted at least ten times. Its specificity is not known. Disease lasting under 3 months, a NOSPECS grade of at least 4, and a Clinical Activity Score of at least 3 were features of the ophthalmopathy patients. The TCR beta CDR3 regions underwent amplification using RNA transcripts as the source. RT-PCR in the first round (using the HTBI primer set) targeted the TCR CDR3. MiXCR, applied by TCRdb to the multiplex PCR reads, yields one record per CDR3 protein. Seen here are hundreds of thousands of distinct CDR3 sequences, about 15% observed once, and the top ten hold around 12%. CDR3 size: 16 residues. The V gene end was trimmed by 1 base and the J gene end by 9 bases; junction bases not matched to a gene: 14. Study outcomes and limitations: Blood samples included most of the expanded thyroid clonotypes exceeding 0.001. Onset of ophthalmopathy came a median approximately 6.5 months after the model predicted it. Through a model of 13 V-J features, ophthalmopathy was separated from stable hyperthyroidism.

The chain carries TRBV12-3 or TRBV12-4 and TRBJ2-7, with TRBD1 identical over 8 bases. The specimen was blood. This clonotype originated in a woman between 45 and 60 years old with Graves' ophthalmopathy. Here the CDR3 DNA reads TGTGCCAGCAGTTTAGGGGGACAGGCCCTAAACGGCGGGCAGTACTTC. This translates into CASSLGGQALNGGQYF.